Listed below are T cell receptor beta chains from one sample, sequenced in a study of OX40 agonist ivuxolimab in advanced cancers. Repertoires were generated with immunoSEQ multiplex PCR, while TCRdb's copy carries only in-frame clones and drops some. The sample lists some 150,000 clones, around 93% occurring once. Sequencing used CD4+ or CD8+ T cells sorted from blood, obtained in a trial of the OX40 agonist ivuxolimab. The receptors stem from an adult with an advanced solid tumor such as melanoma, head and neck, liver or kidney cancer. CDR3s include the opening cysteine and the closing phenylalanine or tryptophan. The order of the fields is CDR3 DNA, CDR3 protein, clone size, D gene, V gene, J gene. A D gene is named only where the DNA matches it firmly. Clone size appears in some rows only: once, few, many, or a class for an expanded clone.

CDR3nt: TGTGCCAGCAGTGTGTCGGGGGCGGATAACTATGGCTACACCTTC
CDR3aa: CASSVSGADNYGYTF
abundance: -
d_gene: -
v_gene: TRBV2
j_gene: TRBJ1-2

CDR3nt: TGTGCCATCCGGGACATCAGGTCACCCCTCCACTTT
CDR3aa: CAIRDIRSPLHF
abundance: -
d_gene: -
v_gene: TRBV10-3
j_gene: TRBJ1-6

CDR3nt: TGTGCCAGCAGTTCAACTAACACCGGGGAGCTGTTTTTT
CDR3aa: CASSSTNTGELFF
abundance: -
d_gene: -
v_gene: TRBV5-4
j_gene: TRBJ2-2

CDR3nt: TGTGCCAGCAGTTCACCTACCGGGACAAGGGGTGCCCCTTTCGATGGCTACACCTTC
CDR3aa: CASSSPTGTRGAPFDGYTF
abundance: -
d_gene: -
v_gene: TRBV28
j_gene: TRBJ1-2

CDR3nt: TGTGCCAGCAGCGTTGGACTAGCGGGGGAGCAGTACTTC
CDR3aa: CASSVGLAGEQYF
abundance: -
d_gene: TRBD2
v_gene: TRBV9
j_gene: TRBJ2-7

CDR3nt: TGTGCCAGCTCTACAATTAGCACAGATACGCAGTATTTT
CDR3aa: CASSTISTDTQYF
abundance: -
d_gene: -
v_gene: TRBV18
j_gene: TRBJ2-3

CDR3nt: TGTGCCAGCAGCTTGGGCAGAAGGATAGAAGCTTTCTTT
CDR3aa: CASSLGRRIEAFF
abundance: -
d_gene: -
v_gene: TRBV7-2
j_gene: TRBJ1-1

CDR3nt: TGCGCCAGCAGCATCAGGGGGGCGGATGAAAAACTGTTTTTT
CDR3aa: CASSIRGADEKLFF
abundance: -
d_gene: TRBD1
v_gene: TRBV5-1
j_gene: TRBJ1-4

CDR3nt: TGTGCCAGCAGCTTAGGGGCAGATACCCAAGCTTTCTTT
CDR3aa: CASSLGADTQAFF
abundance: -
d_gene: -
v_gene: TRBV11-2
j_gene: TRBJ1-1

CDR3nt: TGTGCCAGCAGGTACTGGGGCGGTCAAGCAAAATCACCCCTCCACTTT
CDR3aa: CASRYWGGQAKSPLHF
abundance: -
d_gene: -
v_gene: TRBV6-5
j_gene: TRBJ1-6

CDR3nt: TGTGCCAGCAGTTCGGACAGCAACTCTGGGGCCAACGTCCTGACTTTC
CDR3aa: CASSSDSNSGANVLTF
abundance: -
d_gene: -
v_gene: TRBV28
j_gene: TRBJ2-6

CDR3nt: TGTGCCAGCAGCGAAGGGACAGGGTCGAACACCGGGGAGCTGTTTTTT
CDR3aa: CASSEGTGSNTGELFF
abundance: -
d_gene: TRBD1
v_gene: TRBV7-3
j_gene: TRBJ2-2

CDR3nt: TGTGCCAGCAGCTTGGGACAGGGGGGCACAGATACGCAGTATTTT
CDR3aa: CASSLGQGGTDTQYF
abundance: -
d_gene: TRBD1
v_gene: TRBV7-3
j_gene: TRBJ2-3

CDR3nt: TGTGCCAGCAGCAACGGCGGGGGGGGCACTGAAGCTTTCTTT
CDR3aa: CASSNGGGGTEAFF
abundance: -
d_gene: -
v_gene: TRBV6-5
j_gene: TRBJ1-1

CDR3nt: TGTGCCAGCAGCCTAACTGTAAGCGGGGAGCTGTTTTTT
CDR3aa: CASSLTVSGELFF
abundance: -
d_gene: -
v_gene: TRBV13
j_gene: TRBJ2-2

CDR3nt: TGTGCCAGCAGACTCCAAGGGGGGTTGGGGGAAAAACTGTTTTTT
CDR3aa: CASRLQGGLGEKLFF
abundance: few
d_gene: -
v_gene: TRBV6-5
j_gene: TRBJ1-4

CDR3nt: TGTGCCAGCAGCTATACGGGACTAGCGGGTTCAAGCTCCTACAATGAGCAGTTCTTC
CDR3aa: CASSYTGLAGSSSYNEQFF
abundance: -
d_gene: TRBD2
v_gene: TRBV7-2
j_gene: TRBJ2-1

CDR3nt: TGTGCCAGCAGCCTCCCCAGCGGCCTCACAGATACGCAGTATTTT
CDR3aa: CASSLPSGLTDTQYF
abundance: -
d_gene: -
v_gene: TRBV28
j_gene: TRBJ2-3

CDR3nt: TGTGCCAGCAGCGCCGGGTGGACAGGGTCTCAGGAGACCCAGTACTTC
CDR3aa: CASSAGWTGSQETQYF
abundance: -
d_gene: TRBD1
v_gene: TRBV9
j_gene: TRBJ2-5

CDR3nt: TGCGCCAGCAGCTTGTGGGTGGGCGCTGAAGCTTTCTTT
CDR3aa: CASSLWVGAEAFF
abundance: -
d_gene: -
v_gene: TRBV5-1
j_gene: TRBJ1-1

CDR3nt: TGTGCCAGCAGCTTCCGGACCGAGAGCCTCTACGAGCAGTACTTC
CDR3aa: CASSFRTESLYEQYF
abundance: -
d_gene: -
v_gene: TRBV7-9
j_gene: TRBJ2-7

CDR3nt: TGTGCCAGCAGCTTGGGAGTAAGGCAGAGGGCTGGCTACACCTTC
CDR3aa: CASSLGVRQRAGYTF
abundance: -
d_gene: -
v_gene: TRBV7-2
j_gene: TRBJ1-2

CDR3nt: TGCGCCAGCAGCTTAATAGCGGGGGGGCCTTGGAATGAGCAGTTCTTC
CDR3aa: CASSLIAGGPWNEQFF
abundance: -
d_gene: TRBD2
v_gene: TRBV5-1
j_gene: TRBJ2-1

CDR3nt: TGTGCCAGCAGTTTAGGGTCAGGGGGAAGGCGGGAGACCCAGTACTTC
CDR3aa: CASSLGSGGRRETQYF
abundance: -
d_gene: TRBD1
v_gene: TRBV27
j_gene: TRBJ2-5

CDR3nt: TGTGCCAGCTCACGGACAGGGCGGGAGCCCCAGCATTTT
CDR3aa: CASSRTGREPQHF
abundance: -
d_gene: TRBD1
v_gene: TRBV18
j_gene: TRBJ1-5

CDR3nt: TGTGCCAGCAGCCCCAGGTTCATCACTAGCGTTTCCTACAATGAGCAGTTCTTC
CDR3aa: CASSPRFITSVSYNEQFF
abundance: -
d_gene: TRBD2
v_gene: TRBV28
j_gene: TRBJ2-1

CDR3nt: TGTGCCACGGGGGATTACAATGAGCAGTTCTTC
CDR3aa: CATGDYNEQFF
abundance: -
d_gene: -
v_gene: TRBV19
j_gene: TRBJ2-1

CDR3nt: TGTGCCAGCAGCCCCTGGACAGGGGGTTCTTACGAGCAGTACTTC
CDR3aa: CASSPWTGGSYEQYF
abundance: -
d_gene: TRBD1
v_gene: TRBV5-6
j_gene: TRBJ2-7

CDR3nt: TGTGCCAGTAGTATGGATAACGGGGGATGGACTAATGAAAAACTGTTTTTT
CDR3aa: CASSMDNGGWTNEKLFF
abundance: -
d_gene: -
v_gene: TRBV19
j_gene: TRBJ1-4

CDR3nt: TGTGCCAGCTCACCAGGGTTGGGTTCTGGAAACACCATATATTTT
CDR3aa: CASSPGLGSGNTIYF
abundance: -
d_gene: -
v_gene: TRBV18
j_gene: TRBJ1-3

CDR3nt: TGTGCCAGTAGACAGACCTACGAGCAGTACTTC
CDR3aa: CASRQTYEQYF
abundance: -
d_gene: -
v_gene: TRBV2
j_gene: TRBJ2-7

CDR3nt: TGCAGTGCTAGAGGGGGACCTGAGCAGTACTTC
CDR3aa: CSARGGPEQYF
abundance: -
d_gene: -
v_gene: TRBV20-1
j_gene: TRBJ2-7

CDR3nt: TGTGCCAGCAGCTTAGTGGGCGGTTATGAAGCTTTCTTT
CDR3aa: CASSLVGGYEAFF
abundance: -
d_gene: -
v_gene: TRBV7-2
j_gene: TRBJ1-1

CDR3nt: TGTGCCAGCAGGAAGGGACAGGGGGCGGGCACCGGGGAGCTGTTTTTT
CDR3aa: CASRKGQGAGTGELFF
abundance: -
d_gene: TRBD1
v_gene: TRBV28
j_gene: TRBJ2-2

CDR3nt: TGTGTCAGCAGTTACTCGGGGGGACGCACTGAAGCTTTCTTT
CDR3aa: CVSSYSGGRTEAFF
abundance: -
d_gene: -
v_gene: TRBV6-5
j_gene: TRBJ1-1

CDR3nt: TGTGCCATCAGTGCGTCGGCAGCGGATGAAAAACTGTTTTTT
CDR3aa: CAISASAADEKLFF
abundance: -
d_gene: -
v_gene: TRBV10-3
j_gene: TRBJ1-4